This T cell receptor (beta chain) was sequenced in a study of shared clonotypes between healthy human individuals. Study-wide background: The people who gave samples were two women and a few men aged 18 to 49. Findings and limits, study-wide: Researchers sampled only blood; tissue repertoires likely differ.

Germline CDR1 SGHRS, CDR2 YFSETQ. The V segment lost 0 bases and the J segment 0 bases; nucleotides outside the gene matches: 0. The length of the CDR3 is 14 residues. Naive CD8 cells comprised CD45RO-negative, CCR7-positively selected cells, excluding terminally differentiated effector memory CD45RA+ cells. This clone turned up a few times. Antigen specificity is unknown. Other DNA sequences in this specimen translate into the identical CDR3. Splitting of each subset's genomic DNA was done evenly across several immunoSEQ plates. Profiling relied on immunoSEQ multiplex PCR, and the TCRdb table lists in-frame clones only, not all of them. The sample lists 2 million to 2.5 million clones; about 95% were seen once.

The sequencing input was naive CD8+ T cells sorted from blood. The sequence was obtained from a man aged 18 to 30 in good health. The chain combines TRBV5-1 with TRBJ2-7, with TRBD1 matching 7 bases. CDR3 DNA sequence: TGCGCCAGCAGCTTGGACAGGGGCTCCTACGAGCAGTACTTC. Its protein is CASSLDRGSYEQYF.